The source of this TCR beta chain is a study of shared T cell receptors in the human thymus (dated by TCRdb to the early 2020s). A note on the overall study: The study examined how self-reactive, shared T-cell receptor alpha chains are generated in the human thymus.

Trimmed from V: 1 base; trimmed from J: 2 bases; junction bases lacking a gene match: 5. The CDR3, from cysteine to phenylalanine, totals 17 residues. The DNA shown is the 51-base CDR3, in frame from base 1. The germline V gene gives CDR1 as SGHDN and CDR2 as FVKESK. The protocol used for the library was the immunoSEQ multiplex PCR assay. TCRdb obtained this table from immuneACCESS and retained in-frame rearrangements with V and J assigned. These tables miss some clones; where compared with another copy, unresolved V genes account for less than half of the shortfall, and the remainder is unexplained. This sample gives some 760,000 clones in total; around 85% of them show up just once. The ten top clones hold around 0.0099% of the sample. In this sample, this clone turned up a few times. Its recognized antigen is unknown. The input lacks base qualities; no much larger clone sits a single base away. These data are also associated with another study on human thymus T cells. Drawing on the second study: Donors were immunologically healthy infants undergoing open corrective cardiac surgery for congenital heart defects in Finland. Thymus tissue was obtained as surgical resects removed during corrective cardiac surgery. V and J gene segment usage appeared biased in both thymic and peripheral blood repertoires. Highly overlapping thymic TCR repertoires among unrelated individuals were reported in the related research. TCR alpha and beta repertoires from seven to nine infant thymus samples and four related peripheral blood samples were characterized in the study. Donor ages ranged from about 7 to 244 days, and the cohort comprised about six male and two female infants. Thymocytes were mechanically released from the tissue and were stored as pellets of roughly 10-34 million cells at -70 degrees C. A QIAsymphony instrument was used to extract genomic DNA from the frozen cell pellets. The immunoSEQ multiplex PCR assay was used to amplify the TCRB and TCRAD loci from a standardized quantity of quality-controlled genomic DNA. Amplicons spanned the V(D)J region at a length sufficient to cover the CDR3 and identify V and J genes. The amplicons were sequenced on an Illumina platform via the commercial immunoSEQ service. Primer bias and sequencing errors were corrected as previously described, and TCRAD and TCRB were defined on the basis of the IMGT database. immunoSEQ Analyzer 3.0 and VDJTools were used for repertoire analysis, which covered basic statistics, V/J segment usage, diversity estimates, rarefaction and pairwise overlap. To estimate diversity, the Chao1, ChaoE, Efron-Thisted, Shannon and inverse Simpson indices were applied, and diversity was also estimated on datasets down-sampled to the smallest sample. Repertoire overlap was assessed by strict matching of CDR3 nucleotide sequence, V gene and J gene, and clustering was done by Jaccard-based multidimensional scaling. On average, roughly 800,000 unique TCRB clonotypes were obtained from thymus samples, compared with about 86,000 from blood samples.

This TCR came from a girl less than two years old with a congenital heart defect. Donor details come from another sample of the same person, matched by shared clones. Sequencing was done on a sample of thymocytes. Recombination connected TRBV14 to TRBJ2-6; 7 junctional bases match TRBD1. The CDR3 protein: CASSQVVGGPGANVLTF. The bases read TGTGCCAGCAGCCAAGTAGTAGGGGGCCCTGGGGCCAACGTCCTGACTTTC.